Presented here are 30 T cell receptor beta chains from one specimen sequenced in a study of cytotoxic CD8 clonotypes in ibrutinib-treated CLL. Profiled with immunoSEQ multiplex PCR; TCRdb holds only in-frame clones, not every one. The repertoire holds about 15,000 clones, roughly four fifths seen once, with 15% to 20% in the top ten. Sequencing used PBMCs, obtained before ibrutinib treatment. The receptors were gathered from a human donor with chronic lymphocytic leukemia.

The CDR3 sequence: CASSYLTGVSYNEQFF. In DNA, the CDR3 is TGTGCCAGCAGTTACTTAACAGGGGTCTCCTACAATGAGCAGTTCTTC. The chain uses TRBV6-5 and TRBJ2-1; 7 bases match TRBD1. Germline V gene sequence: CDR1 MNHEY, CDR2 SVGAGI. The CDR3 sequence is 16 residues long. V was clipped by 1 base and J by 0 bases; unmatched bases: 3.

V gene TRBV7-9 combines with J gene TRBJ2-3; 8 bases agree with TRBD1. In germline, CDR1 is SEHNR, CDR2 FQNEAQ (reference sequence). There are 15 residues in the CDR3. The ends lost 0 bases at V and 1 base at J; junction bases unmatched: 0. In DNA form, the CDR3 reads TGTGCCAGCAGCTTAGCGACAGGGGGCACAGATACGCAGTATTTT. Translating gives CASSLATGGTDTQYF.

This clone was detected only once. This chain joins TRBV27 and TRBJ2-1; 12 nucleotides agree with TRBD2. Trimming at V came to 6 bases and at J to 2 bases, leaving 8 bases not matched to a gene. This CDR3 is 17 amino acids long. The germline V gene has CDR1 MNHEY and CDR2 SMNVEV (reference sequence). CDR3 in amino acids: CASRRTSGKGTYNEQFF. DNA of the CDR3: TGTGCCAGCAGGCGGACTAGCGGGAAAGGTACCTACAATGAGCAGTTCTTC.

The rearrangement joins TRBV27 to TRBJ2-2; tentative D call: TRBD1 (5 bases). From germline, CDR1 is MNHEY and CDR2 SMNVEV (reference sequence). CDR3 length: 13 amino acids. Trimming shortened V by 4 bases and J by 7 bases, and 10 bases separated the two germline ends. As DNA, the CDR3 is TGTGCCAGCAGTTCTCAGGGAATCGGGGAGCTGTTTTTT. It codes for CASSSQGIGELFF.

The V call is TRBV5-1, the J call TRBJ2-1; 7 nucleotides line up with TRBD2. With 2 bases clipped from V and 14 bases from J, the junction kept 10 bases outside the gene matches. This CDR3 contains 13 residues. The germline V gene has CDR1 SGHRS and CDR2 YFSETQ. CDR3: CASSFSPGGSEFF. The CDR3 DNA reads TGCGCCAGCAGCTTCTCACCGGGAGGTAGTGAGTTCTTC.

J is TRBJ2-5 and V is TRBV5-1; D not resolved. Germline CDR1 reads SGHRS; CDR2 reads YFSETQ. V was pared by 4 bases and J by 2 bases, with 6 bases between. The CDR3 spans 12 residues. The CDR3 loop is CASSQNQETQYF. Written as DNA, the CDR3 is TGCGCCAGCAGCCAGAATCAAGAGACCCAGTACTTC. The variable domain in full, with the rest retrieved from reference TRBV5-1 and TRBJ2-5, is KAGVTQTPRYLIKTRGQQVTLSCSPISGHRSVSWYQQTPGQGLQFLFEYFSETQRNKGNFPGRFSGRQFSNSRSEMNVSTLELGDSALYLCASSQNQETQYFGPGTRLLVL.

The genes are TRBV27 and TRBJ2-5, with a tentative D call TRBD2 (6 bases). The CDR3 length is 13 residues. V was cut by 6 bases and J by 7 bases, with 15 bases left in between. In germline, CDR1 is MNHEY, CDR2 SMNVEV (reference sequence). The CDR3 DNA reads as TGTGCCAGCAGGATTGCGGGAACGAGGACCCAGTACTTC. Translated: CASRIAGTRTQYF.

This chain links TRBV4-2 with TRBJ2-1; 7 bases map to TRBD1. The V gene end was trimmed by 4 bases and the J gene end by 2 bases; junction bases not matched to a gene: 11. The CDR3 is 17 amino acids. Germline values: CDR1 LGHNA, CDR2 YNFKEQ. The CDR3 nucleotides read TGTGCCAGCAGCCCCCAATTGACAGGGAAGGCCTACAATGAGCAGTTCTTC. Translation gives CASSPQLTGKAYNEQFF.

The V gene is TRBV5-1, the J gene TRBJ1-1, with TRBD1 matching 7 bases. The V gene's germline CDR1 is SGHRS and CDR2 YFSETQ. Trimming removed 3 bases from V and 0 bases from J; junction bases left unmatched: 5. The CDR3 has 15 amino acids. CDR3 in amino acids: CASSSGQDMNTEAFF. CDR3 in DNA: TGCGCCAGCAGCTCAGGACAGGACATGAACACTGAAGCTTTCTTT.

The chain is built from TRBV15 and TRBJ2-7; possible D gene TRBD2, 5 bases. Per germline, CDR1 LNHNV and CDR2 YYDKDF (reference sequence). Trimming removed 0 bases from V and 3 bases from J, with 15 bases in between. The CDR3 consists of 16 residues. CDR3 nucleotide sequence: TGTGCCACCAGCAGAGATAGATCGGGGAGCGGCTACGAGCAGTACTTC. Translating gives CATSRDRSGSGYEQYF.

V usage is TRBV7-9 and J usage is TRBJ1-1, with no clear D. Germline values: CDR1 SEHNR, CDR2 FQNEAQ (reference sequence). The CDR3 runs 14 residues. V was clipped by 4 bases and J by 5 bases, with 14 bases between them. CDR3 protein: CASSSGGVGTEAFF. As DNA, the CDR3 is TGTGCCAGCAGCTCCGGCGGCGTTGGGACTGAAGCTTTCTTT.

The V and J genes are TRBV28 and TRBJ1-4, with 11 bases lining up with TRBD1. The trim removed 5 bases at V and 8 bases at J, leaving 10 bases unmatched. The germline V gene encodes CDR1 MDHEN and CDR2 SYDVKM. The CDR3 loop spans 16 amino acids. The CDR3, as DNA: TGTGCCAGCAGTACCGGACAGGGGGCAAGGAGAGAAAAACTGTTTTTT. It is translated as CASSTGQGARREKLFF.

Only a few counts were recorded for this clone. The CDR3 spells CSVAEQGLGTEAFF. The DNA of the CDR3 is TGCAGCGTCGCCGAACAGGGATTAGGCACTGAAGCTTTCTTT. The rearrangement links TRBV29-1 to TRBJ1-1; TRBD1 is a possible D gene (6 bases). CDR3 length: 14 residues. V lost 6 bases, J lost 4 bases, and 18 bases lay in between. Germline V lookup: CDR1 SQVTM, CDR2 ANQGSEA.

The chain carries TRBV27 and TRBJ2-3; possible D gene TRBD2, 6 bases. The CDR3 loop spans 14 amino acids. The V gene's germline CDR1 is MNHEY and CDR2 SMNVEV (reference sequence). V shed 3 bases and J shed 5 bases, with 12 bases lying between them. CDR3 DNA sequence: TGTGCCAGCAGTTTTGCGGGAATGATAGATACGCAGTATTTT. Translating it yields CASSFAGMIDTQYF.

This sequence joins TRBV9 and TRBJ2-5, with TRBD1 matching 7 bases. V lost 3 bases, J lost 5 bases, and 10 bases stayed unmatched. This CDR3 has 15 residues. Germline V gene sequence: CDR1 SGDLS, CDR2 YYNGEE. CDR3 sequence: CASSAAAGGWETQYF. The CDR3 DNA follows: TGTGCCAGCAGCGCCGCCGCAGGGGGATGGGAGACCCAGTACTTC.

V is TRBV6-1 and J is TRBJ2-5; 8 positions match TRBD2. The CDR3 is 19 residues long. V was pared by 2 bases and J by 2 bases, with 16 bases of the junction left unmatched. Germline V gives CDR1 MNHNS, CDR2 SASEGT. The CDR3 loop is CASSERGIVAGGGQETQYF. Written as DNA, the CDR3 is TGTGCCAGCAGTGAAAGAGGGATCGTGGCGGGAGGAGGGCAAGAGACCCAGTACTTC.

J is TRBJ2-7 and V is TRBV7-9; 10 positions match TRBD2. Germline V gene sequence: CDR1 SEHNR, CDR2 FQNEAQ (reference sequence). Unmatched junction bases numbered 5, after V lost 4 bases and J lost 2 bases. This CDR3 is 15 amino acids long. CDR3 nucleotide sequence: TGTGCCAGCAGCTCTACTAGCGGGATCACCTACGAGCAGTACTTC. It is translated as CASSSTSGITYEQYF.

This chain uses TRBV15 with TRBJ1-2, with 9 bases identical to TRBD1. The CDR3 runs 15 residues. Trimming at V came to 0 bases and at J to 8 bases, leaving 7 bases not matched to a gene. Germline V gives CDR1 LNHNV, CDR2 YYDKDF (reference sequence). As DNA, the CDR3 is TGTGCCACCAGCAGAGAGGGGGACAGGGTTTACGGCTACACCTTC. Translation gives CATSREGDRVYGYTF.

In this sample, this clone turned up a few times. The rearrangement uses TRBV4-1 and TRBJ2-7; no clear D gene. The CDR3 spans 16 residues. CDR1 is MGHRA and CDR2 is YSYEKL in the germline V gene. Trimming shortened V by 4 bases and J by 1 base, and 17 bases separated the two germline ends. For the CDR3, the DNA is TGCGCCAGCAGCCCCCACAGCCAGGAAGGGTCCTACGAGCAGTACTTC. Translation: CASSPHSQEGSYEQYF.

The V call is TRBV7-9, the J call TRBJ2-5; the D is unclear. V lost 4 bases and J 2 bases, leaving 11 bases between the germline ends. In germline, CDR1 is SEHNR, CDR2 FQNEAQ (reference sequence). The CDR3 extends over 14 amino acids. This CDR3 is CASSSALEQETQYF. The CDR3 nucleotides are TGTGCCAGCAGCTCCGCCCTAGAACAAGAGACCCAGTACTTC.

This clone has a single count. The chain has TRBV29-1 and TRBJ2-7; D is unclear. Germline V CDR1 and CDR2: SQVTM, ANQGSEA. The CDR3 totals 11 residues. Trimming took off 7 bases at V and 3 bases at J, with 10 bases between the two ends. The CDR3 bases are TGCAGCGGACACTGGGACTACGAGCAGTACTTC. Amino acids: CSGHWDYEQYF.

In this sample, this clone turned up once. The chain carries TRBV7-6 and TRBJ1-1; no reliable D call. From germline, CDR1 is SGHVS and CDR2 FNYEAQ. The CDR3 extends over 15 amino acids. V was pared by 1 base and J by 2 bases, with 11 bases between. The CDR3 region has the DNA TGTGCCAGCAGCTTAGGGTCCGGCAGTAACACTGAAGCTTTCTTT. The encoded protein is CASSLGSGSNTEAFF.

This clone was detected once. The CDR3 DNA reads as TGCGCCAGCAGCCAAGTTAGAAGGGCCGGCGAGCAGTACTTC. Translation: CASSQVRRAGEQYF. The chain links TRBV4-1 to TRBJ2-7; D unresolved. The V gene's germline CDR1 is MGHRA and CDR2 YSYEKL. V was cut by 1 base and J by 6 bases, with 13 bases left in between. The CDR3 extends over 14 amino acids.

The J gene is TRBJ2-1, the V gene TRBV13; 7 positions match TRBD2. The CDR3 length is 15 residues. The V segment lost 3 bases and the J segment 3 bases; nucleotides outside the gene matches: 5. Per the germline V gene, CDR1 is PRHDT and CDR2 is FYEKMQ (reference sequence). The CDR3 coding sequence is TGTGCCAGCAGCTTCAGGACTAGGCACTACAATGAGCAGTTCTTC. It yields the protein CASSFRTRHYNEQFF.

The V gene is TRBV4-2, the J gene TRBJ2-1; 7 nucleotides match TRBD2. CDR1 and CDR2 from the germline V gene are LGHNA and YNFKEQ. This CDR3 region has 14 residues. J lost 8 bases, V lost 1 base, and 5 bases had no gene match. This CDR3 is CASSQGGSNDEQFF. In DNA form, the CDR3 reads TGTGCCAGCAGCCAAGGCGGGAGCAACGATGAGCAGTTCTTC.

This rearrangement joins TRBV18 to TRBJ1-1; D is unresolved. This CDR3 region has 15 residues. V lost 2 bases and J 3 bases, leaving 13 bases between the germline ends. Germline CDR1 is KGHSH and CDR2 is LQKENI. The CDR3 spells CASSPMEVRDTEAFF. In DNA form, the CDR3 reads TGTGCCAGCTCACCAATGGAGGTCCGCGACACTGAAGCTTTCTTT.

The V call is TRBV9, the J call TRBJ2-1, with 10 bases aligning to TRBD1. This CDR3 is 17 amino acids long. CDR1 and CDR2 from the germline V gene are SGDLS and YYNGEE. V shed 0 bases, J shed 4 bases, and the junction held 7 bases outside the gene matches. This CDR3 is CASSVGLTGQGYNEQFF. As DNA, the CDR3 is TGTGCCAGCAGCGTAGGGTTGACGGGACAGGGGTACAATGAGCAGTTCTTC.

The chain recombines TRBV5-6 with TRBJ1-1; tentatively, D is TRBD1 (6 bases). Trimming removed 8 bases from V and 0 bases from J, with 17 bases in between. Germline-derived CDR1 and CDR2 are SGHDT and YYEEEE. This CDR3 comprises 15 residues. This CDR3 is CASKTRGLVNTEAFF. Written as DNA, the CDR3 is TGTGCCAGTAAGACCAGGGGTTTGGTGAACACTGAAGCTTTCTTT.

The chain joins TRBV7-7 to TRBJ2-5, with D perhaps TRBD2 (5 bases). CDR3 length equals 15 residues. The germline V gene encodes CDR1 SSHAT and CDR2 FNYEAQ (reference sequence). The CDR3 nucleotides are TGTGCTAGCGAGCAGCCCAAAATTTTCCAAGAGACCCAGTACTTC. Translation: CASEQPKIFQETQYF.

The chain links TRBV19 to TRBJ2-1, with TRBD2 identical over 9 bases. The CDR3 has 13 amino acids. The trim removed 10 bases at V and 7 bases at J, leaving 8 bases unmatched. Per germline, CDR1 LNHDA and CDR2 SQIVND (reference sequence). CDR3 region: CATLSGSRNEQFF. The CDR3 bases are TGTGCCACTCTTAGCGGGAGCCGGAATGAGCAGTTCTTC.